What follows are 7 T cell receptor beta chains derived from one specimen sequenced in a study of blood T cell repertoires in COVID-19. TCRdb's copy holds only in-frame clones and misses some; the assay was immunoSEQ multiplex PCR. The sample yields under 350,000 clones, around 83% seen once. Sequenced sample: peripheral blood. Receptors were obtained from a young man with active or convalescent COVID-19.

The chain recombines TRBV3-1 (or the pseudogene TRBV3-2) with TRBJ2-2; the match to TRBD2 covers 10 bases. V dropped 3 bases and J dropped 2; count of bases not matched to a gene: 6. The CDR3 consists of 17 residues. CDR1 and CDR2 from the germline V gene are LGHDT and YNNKEL (reference sequence). The chain's CDR3 is CASSHSASGRNTGELFF. The CDR3 nucleotides read TGTGCCAGCAGCCATTCGGCTAGCGGGAGAAACACCGGGGAGCTGTTTTTT.

This sequence joins TRBV5-1 and TRBJ1-2, with 7 nucleotides matching TRBD1. This CDR3 region has 13 residues. Losses at the gene ends were 4 bases for V and 2 bases for J; bases not matched to a gene: 2. CDR1 is SGHRS, CDR2 YFSETQ, per germline. The DNA for the CDR3 is TGCGCCAGCAGCGCGACAGGGAACTATGGCTACACCTTC. It encodes CASSATGNYGYTF.

The chain carries TRBV9 and TRBJ2-3; no clear D. CDR1 is SGDLS, CDR2 YYNGEE, per germline. The V and J ends lost 1 base and 2 bases respectively, with 11 bases between them. The CDR3 runs to 15 residues. Here the CDR3 reads CASSVSNYLTDTQYF. As DNA, the CDR3 is TGTGCCAGCAGCGTATCGAACTACCTCACAGATACGCAGTATTTT.

In nucleotides, the CDR3 is TGTGCCAGCAGTGCGACCGGGGAGGCAGATACGCAGTATTTT. As protein: CASSATGEADTQYF. This chain joins TRBV6-4 and TRBJ2-3, with D possibly being TRBD2 (6 bases). There are 14 residues in the CDR3. Germline values: CDR1 MRHNA, CDR2 SNTAGT. Deletions cut 4 bases from V and 4 bases from J, with 12 bases between.

About this clone: Other DNA variants within this sample encode the same CDR3. This chain links TRBV5-1 with TRBJ2-7; 7 positions agree with TRBD1. The CDR3 contains 13 residues. Germline loops: CDR1 SGHRS, CDR2 YFSETQ. J lost 2 bases, V lost 4 bases, and 3 bases had no gene match. CDR3 amino acids: CASSPDRAYEQYF. The DNA for the CDR3 is TGCGCCAGCAGCCCCGACAGGGCCTACGAGCAGTACTTC. Drawing the rest from reference TRBV5-1 and TRBJ2-7, the complete variable domain is KAGVTQTPRYLIKTRGQQVTLSCSPISGHRSVSWYQQTPGQGLQFLFEYFSETQRNKGNFPGRFSGRQFSNSRSEMNVSTLELGDSALYLCASSPDRAYEQYFGPGTRLTVT.

The DNA of the CDR3 is TGTGCCAGTAGTATCGGGAGCTCCTATAATTCACCCCTCCACTTT. Encoded protein: CASSIGSSYNSPLHF. This rearrangement joins TRBV19 to TRBJ1-6; D remains unclear. The CDR3 is 15 amino acids. Deletions cut 3 bases from V and 0 bases from J, with 6 bases between. The germline V gene has CDR1 LNHDA and CDR2 SQIVND (reference sequence).

The chain is built from TRBV7-9 and TRBJ2-1; D is perhaps TRBD1 (5 bases). V was clipped by 5 bases and J by 4 bases, with 12 bases between them. The germline V gene has CDR1 SEHNR and CDR2 FQNEAQ (reference sequence). This CDR3 is built from 14 residues. DNA for the CDR3: TGTGCCAGCAGCGTAAATACAGGATACAATGAGCAGTTCTTC. It codes for CASSVNTGYNEQFF.